The clone carrying this TCR beta chain was observed once. Its matching antigen is unknown. The assay was immunoSEQ multiplex PCR, and TCRdb's table has in-frame clones only and misses some. This table holds around 150,000 clones, around nine tenths found once. The sample originates from a study of T cell responses to AZD1222 COVID-19 vaccine. Points from the study as a whole: There were repertoire samples only from the period after the peak T cell response. Distributed over spike, vaccine-associated CD4 TCRs predominated at 160-218 and 743-854.

In germline, CDR1 is MDHEN, CDR2 SYDVKM. The CDR3 is made up of 14 amino acids. Trimming removed 3 bases from V and 7 bases from J, with 16 bases in between. The sequencing here drew on peripheral blood, taken on day 0 of AZD1222 vaccination. V is TRBV28 and J is TRBJ2-7; D is unclear. This receptor was obtained from an adult in good health. The CDR3 DNA is TGTGCCAGCAGTTTCGAAGCCAACCAGCCTGAGCAGTACTTC. Protein sequence: CASSFEANQPEQYF.